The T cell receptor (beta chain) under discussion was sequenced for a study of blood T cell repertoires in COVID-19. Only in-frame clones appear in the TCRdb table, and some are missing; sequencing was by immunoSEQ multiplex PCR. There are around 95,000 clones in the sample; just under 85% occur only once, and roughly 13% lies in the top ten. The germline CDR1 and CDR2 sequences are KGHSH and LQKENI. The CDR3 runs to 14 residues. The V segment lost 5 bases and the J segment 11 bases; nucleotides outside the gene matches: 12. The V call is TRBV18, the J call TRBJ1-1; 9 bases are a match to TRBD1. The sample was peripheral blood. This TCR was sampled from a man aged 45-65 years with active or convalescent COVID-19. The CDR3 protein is CASSKSETGGRAFF. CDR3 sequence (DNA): TGTGCCAGCTCAAAATCGGAGACAGGGGGGCGTGCTTTCTTT.